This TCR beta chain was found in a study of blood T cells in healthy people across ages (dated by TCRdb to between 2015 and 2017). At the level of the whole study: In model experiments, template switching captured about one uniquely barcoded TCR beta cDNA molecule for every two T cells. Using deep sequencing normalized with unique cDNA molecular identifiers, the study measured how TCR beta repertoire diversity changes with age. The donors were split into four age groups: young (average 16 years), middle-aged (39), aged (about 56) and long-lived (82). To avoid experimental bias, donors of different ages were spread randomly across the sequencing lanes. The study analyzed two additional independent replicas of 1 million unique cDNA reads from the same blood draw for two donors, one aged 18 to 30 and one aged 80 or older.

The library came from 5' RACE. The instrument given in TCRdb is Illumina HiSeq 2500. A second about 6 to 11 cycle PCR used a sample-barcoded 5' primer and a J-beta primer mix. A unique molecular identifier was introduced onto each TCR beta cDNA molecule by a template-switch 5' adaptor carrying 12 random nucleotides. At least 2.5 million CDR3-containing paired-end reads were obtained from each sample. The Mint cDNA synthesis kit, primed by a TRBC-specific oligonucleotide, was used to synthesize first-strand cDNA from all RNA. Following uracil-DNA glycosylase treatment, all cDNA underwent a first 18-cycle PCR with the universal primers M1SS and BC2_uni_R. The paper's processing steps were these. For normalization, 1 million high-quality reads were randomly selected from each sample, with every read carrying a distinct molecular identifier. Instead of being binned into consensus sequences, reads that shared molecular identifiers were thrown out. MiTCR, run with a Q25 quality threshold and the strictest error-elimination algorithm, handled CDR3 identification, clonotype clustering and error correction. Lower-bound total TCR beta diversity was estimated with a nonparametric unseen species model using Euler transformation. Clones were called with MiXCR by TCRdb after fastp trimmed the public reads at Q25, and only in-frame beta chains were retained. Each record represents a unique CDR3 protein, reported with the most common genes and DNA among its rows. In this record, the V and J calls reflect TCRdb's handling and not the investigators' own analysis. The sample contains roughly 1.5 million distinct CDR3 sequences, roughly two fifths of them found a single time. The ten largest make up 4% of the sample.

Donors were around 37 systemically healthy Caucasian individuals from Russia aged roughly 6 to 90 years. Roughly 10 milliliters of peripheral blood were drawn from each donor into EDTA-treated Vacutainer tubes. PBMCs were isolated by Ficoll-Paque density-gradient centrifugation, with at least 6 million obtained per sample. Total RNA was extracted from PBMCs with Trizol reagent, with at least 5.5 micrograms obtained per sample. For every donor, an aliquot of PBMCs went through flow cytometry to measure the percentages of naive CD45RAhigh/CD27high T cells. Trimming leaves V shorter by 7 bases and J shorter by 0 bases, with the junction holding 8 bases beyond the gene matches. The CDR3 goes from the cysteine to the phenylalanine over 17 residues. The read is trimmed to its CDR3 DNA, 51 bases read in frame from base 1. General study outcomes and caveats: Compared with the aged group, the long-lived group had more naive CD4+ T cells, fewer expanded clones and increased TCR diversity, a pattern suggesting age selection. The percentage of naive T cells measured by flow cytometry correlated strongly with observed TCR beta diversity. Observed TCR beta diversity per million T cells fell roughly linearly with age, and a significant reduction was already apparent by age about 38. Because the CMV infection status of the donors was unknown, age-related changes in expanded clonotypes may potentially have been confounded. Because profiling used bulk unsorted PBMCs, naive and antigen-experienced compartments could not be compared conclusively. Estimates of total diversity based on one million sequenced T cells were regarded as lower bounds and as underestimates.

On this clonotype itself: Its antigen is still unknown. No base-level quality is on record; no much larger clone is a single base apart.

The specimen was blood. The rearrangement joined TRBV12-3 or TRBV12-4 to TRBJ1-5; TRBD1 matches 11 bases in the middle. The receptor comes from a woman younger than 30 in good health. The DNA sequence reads TGTGCCAGCACCTCCGGGACAGGGGGGGGTAGCAATCAGCCCCAGCATTTT. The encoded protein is CASTSGTGGGSNQPQHF.